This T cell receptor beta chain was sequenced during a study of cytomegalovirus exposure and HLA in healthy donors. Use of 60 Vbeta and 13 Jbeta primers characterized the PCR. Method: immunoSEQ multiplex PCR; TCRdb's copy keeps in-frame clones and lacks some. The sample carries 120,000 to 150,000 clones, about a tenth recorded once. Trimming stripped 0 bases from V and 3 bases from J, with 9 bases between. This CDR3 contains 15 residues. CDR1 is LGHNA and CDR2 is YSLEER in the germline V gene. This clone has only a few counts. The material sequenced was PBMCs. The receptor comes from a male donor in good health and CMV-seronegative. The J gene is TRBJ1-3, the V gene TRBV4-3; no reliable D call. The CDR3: CASSQDGSGGNTIYF. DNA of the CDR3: TGCGCCAGCAGCCAAGATGGGAGCGGTGGAAACACCATATATTTT.